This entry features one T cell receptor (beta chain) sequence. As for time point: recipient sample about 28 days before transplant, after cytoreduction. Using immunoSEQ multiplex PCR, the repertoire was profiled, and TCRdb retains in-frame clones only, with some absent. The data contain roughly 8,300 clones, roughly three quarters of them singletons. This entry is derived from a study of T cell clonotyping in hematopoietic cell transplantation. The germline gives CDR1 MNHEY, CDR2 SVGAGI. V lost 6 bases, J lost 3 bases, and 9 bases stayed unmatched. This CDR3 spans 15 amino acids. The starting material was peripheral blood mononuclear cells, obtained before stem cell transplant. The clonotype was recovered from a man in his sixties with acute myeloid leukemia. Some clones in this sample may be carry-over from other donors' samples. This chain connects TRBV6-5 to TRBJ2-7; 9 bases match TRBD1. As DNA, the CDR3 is TGTGCCAGCAGCAGGGACAGGGTTTCAAACTACGAGCAGTACTTC. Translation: CASSRDRVSNYEQYF.